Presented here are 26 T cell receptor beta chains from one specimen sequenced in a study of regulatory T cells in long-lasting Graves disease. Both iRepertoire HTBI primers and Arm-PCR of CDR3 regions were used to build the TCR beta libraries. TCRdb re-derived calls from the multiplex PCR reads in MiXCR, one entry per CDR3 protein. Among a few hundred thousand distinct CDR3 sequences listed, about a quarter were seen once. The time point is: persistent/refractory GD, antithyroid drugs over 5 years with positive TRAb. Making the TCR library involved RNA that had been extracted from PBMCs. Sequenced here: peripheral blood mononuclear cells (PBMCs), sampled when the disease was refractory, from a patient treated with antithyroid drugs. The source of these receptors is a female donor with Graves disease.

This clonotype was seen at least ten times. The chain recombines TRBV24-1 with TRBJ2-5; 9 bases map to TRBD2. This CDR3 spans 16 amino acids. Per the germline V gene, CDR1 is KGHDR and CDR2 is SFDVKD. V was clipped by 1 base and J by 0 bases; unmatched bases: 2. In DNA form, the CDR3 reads TGTGCCACCAGTGATTTTCCTAGCGGGAACCAAGAGACCCAGTACTTC. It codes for CATSDFPSGNQETQYF.

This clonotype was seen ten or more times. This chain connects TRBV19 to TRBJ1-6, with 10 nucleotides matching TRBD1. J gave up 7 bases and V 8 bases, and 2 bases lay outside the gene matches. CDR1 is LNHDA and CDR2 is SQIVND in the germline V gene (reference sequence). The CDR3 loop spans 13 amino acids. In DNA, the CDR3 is TGTGCCAGTGGGGACAGGGGAAATTCACCCCTCCACTTT. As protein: CASGDRGNSPLHF.

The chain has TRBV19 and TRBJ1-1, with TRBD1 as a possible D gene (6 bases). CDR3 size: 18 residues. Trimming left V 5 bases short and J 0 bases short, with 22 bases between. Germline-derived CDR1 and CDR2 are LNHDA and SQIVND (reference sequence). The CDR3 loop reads CASSSQGSRIIMNTEAFF. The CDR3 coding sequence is TGTGCCAGTAGTTCCCAGGGGTCCCGAATAATCATGAACACTGAAGCTTTCTTT.

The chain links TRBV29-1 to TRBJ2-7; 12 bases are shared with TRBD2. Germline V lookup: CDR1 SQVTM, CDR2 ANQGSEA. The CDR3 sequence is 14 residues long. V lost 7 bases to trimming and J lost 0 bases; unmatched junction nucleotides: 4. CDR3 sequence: CSGRTSGTSYEQYF. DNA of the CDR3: TGCAGCGGCCGGACTAGCGGGACCTCCTACGAGCAGTACTTC.

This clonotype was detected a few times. The CDR3 bases are TGTGCCAGCAACTCGGCGGGGGCAGATACGCAGTATTTT. Its protein is CASNSAGADTQYF. The chain recombines TRBV2 with TRBJ2-3; 7 bases are a match to TRBD2. The germline gives CDR1 SNHLY, CDR2 FYNNEI. CDR3 length: 13 residues. Germline trimming cut 7 bases from V and 4 bases from J; bases unmatched to any gene: 5.

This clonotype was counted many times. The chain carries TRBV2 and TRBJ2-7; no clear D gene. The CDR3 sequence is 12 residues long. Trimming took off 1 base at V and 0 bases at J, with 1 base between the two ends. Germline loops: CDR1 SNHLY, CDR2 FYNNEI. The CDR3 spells CASSEVSYEQYF. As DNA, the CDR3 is TGTGCCAGCAGTGAAGTCTCCTACGAGCAGTACTTC.

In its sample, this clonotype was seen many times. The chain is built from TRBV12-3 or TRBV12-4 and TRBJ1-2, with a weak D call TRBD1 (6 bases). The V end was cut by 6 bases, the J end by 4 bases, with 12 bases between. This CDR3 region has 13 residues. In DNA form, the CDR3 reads TGTGCCAGCAGAGGGACACAAGGCTATGGCTACACCTTC. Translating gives CASRGTQGYGYTF.

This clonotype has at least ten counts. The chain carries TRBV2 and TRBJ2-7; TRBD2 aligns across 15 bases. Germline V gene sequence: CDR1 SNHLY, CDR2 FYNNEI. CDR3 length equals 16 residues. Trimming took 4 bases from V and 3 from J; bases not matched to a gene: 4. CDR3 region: CASSGGLAGGYYEQYF. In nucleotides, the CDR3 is TGTGCCAGCAGTGGGGGACTAGCGGGAGGTTACTACGAGCAGTACTTC.

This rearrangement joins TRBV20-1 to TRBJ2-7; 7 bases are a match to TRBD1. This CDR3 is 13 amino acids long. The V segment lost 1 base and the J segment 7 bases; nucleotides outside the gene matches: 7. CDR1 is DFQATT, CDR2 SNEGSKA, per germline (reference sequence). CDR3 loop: CSARATGQGEQYF. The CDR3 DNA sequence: TGCAGTGCTAGAGCGACAGGGCAAGGGGAGCAGTACTTC.

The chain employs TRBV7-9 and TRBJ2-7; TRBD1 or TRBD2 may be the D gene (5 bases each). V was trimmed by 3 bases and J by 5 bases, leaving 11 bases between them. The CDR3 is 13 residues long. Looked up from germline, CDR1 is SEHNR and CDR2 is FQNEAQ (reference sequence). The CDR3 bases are TGTGCCAGCAGCTTTGATTGGGACGACGAGCAGTACTTC. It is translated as CASSFDWDDEQYF.

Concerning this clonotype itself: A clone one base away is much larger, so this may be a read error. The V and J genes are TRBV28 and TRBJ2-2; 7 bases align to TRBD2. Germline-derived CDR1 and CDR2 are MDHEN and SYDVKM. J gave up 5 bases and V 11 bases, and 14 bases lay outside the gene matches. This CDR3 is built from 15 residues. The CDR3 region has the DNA TGTGCCCGCACCCTAAATCCGGGGGGTACCGGGGAGCTGTTTTTT. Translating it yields CARTLNPGGTGELFF.

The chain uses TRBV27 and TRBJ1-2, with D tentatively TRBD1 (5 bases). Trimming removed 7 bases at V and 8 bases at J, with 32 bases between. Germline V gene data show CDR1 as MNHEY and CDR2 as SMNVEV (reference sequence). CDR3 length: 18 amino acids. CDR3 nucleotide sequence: TGTGCCAGCACTAAAACCGAGTCCGGGGGACTGGAATCTCGGGGCTACACCTTC. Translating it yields CASTKTESGGLESRGYTF.

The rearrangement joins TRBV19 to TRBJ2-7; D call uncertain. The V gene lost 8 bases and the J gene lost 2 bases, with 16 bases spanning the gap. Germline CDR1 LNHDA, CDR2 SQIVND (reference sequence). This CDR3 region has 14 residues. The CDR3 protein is CASSRPGYTYEQYF. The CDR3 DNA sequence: TGTGCCAGTTCTAGGCCAGGCTATACCTACGAGCAGTACTTC.

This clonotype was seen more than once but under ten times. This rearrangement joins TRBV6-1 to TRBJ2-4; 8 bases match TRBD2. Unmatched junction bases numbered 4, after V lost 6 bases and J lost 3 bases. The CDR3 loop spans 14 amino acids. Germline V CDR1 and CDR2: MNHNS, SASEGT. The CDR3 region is CASRVSGIKNIQYF. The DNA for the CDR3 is TGTGCCAGCAGGGTTAGCGGGATCAAAAACATTCAGTACTTC.

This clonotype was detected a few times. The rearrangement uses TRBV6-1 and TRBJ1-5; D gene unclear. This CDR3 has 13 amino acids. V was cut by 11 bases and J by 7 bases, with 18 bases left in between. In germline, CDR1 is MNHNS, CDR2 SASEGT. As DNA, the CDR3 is TGTGCCTCATTCGAAGGGTTCGGACAGCCCCAGCATTTT. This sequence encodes CASFEGFGQPQHF.

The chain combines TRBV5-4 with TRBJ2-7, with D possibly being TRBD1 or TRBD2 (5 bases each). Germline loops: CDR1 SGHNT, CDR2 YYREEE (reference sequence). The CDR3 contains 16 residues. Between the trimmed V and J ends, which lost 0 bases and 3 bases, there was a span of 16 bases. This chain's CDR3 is CASSLVSGRGIYEQYF. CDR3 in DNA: TGTGCCAGCAGCTTGGTATCGGGACGGGGAATCTACGAGCAGTACTTC.

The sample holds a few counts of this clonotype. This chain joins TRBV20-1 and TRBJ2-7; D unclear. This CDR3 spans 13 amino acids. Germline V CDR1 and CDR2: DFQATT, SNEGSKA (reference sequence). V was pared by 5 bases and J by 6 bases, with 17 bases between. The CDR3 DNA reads TGCAGTGCTTCACCGGGCCCCCGTCTCGAGCAGTACTTC. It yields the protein CSASPGPRLEQYF.

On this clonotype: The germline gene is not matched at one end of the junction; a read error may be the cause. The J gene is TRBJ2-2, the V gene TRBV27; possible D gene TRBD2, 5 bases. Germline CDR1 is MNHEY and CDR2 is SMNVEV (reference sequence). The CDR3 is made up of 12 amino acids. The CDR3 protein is CASSRIPGELSF. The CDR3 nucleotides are TGTGCCAGCAGTCGAATCCCCGGGGAGCTGTCTTTT.

The CDR3 protein is CASSSPSSSYNEQFF. The CDR3 DNA is TGTGCCAGCAGCTCCCCCTCTAGCTCCTACAATGAGCAGTTCTTC. The chain carries TRBV7-9 and TRBJ2-1; D is unresolved. V lost 4 bases and J 0 bases, leaving 10 bases between the germline ends. From germline, CDR1 is SEHNR and CDR2 FQNEAQ (reference sequence). The CDR3 length is 15 residues.

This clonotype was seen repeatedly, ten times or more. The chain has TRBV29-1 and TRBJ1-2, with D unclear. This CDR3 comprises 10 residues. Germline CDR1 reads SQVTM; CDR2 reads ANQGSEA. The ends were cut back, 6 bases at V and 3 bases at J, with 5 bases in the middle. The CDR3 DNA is TGCAGCGTGGATTACTATGGCTACACCTTC. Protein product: CSVDYYGYTF.

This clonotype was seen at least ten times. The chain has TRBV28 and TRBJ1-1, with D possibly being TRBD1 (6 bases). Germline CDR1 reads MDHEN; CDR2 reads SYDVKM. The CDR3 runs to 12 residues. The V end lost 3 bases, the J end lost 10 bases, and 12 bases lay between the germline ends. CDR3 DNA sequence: TGTGCCAGCAGTTTTTGGGGGCGAGGAGCTTTCTTT. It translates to CASSFWGRGAFF.

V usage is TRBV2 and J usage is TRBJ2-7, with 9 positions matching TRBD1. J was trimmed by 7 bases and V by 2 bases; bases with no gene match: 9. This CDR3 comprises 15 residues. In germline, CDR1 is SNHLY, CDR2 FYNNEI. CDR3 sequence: CASSETGGGLGEQYF. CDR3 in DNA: TGTGCCAGCAGTGAAACAGGGGGCGGTCTGGGGGAGCAGTACTTC.

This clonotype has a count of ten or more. The CDR3 is CASSPSGTANTEAFF. CDR3 in DNA: TGTGCCAGCAGTCCTTCCGGGACGGCGAACACTGAAGCTTTCTTT. This sequence joins TRBV28 and TRBJ1-1, with TRBD1 as a possible D gene (5 bases). V was pared by 5 bases and J by 1 base, with 14 bases between. The CDR3 has 15 amino acids. From germline, CDR1 is MDHEN and CDR2 SYDVKM.

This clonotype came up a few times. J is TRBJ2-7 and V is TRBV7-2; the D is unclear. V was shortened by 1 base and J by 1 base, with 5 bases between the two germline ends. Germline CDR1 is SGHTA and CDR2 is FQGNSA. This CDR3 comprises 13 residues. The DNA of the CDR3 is TGTGCCAGCAGCTTAGAGGAATCCTACGAGCAGTACTTC. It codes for CASSLEESYEQYF.

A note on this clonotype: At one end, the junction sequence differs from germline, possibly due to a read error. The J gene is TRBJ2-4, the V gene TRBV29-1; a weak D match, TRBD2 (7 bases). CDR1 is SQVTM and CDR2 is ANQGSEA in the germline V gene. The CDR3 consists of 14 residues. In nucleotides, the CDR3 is TGCAGCGTTCTTCGGGGGGCGCAGGGAAACATCCAGTACTTC. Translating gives CSVLRGAQGNIQYF.

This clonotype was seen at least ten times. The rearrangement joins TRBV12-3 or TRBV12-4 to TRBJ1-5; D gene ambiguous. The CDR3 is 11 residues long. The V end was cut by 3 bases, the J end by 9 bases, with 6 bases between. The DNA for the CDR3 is TGTGCCAGCAGTTTTGGGGTGCCCCAGCATTTT. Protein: CASSFGVPQHF.